These T cell receptor beta chains were read from a single sample in a study of T cells after yellow fever vaccination. MiXCR was run by TCRdb on the 5' RACE reads, yielding one entry per CDR3 protein. Among 500,000 to 700,000 distinct CDR3 sequences listed, less than 20% were seen once. The starting material was PBMCs, obtained 15 days after the yellow fever booster vaccination. The receptors originated from a man aged 30 to 45 who received the YFV17D yellow fever vaccine. The CDR3 runs from the conserved cysteine through the conserved F or W.

v_call cdr3_aa
TRBV7-2 CASSARRTGLREETQYF
TRBV7-2 CASSFSMASGQETQYF
TRBV27 CASRALAGGDNEQFF
TRBV15 CATSRDLAGSRPQHF
TRBV9 CASSGGGMEQFF
TRBV28 CASSFQNTEAFF
TRBV4-3 CASSQGAGGQETQYF
TRBV4-2 CASSQDGAGGRTGELFF
TRBV19 CASRYSGPGAWELFF
TRBV20-1 CSALIAGLANSGNTIYF
TRBV4-3 CASSSRQGGSYEQYF
TRBV5-6 CASSLEGLADTGELFF
TRBV6-6 CASWASGYNEQFF
TRBV21-1 CASSKPGSGRMNTEAFF
TRBV11-1 CASSLSTGLAGGGYEQYF
TRBV10-3 CASHPGYNSPLHF
TRBV5-1 CASSSIADWGEQYF
TRBV7-2 CASSLGGGIVSYNEQFF